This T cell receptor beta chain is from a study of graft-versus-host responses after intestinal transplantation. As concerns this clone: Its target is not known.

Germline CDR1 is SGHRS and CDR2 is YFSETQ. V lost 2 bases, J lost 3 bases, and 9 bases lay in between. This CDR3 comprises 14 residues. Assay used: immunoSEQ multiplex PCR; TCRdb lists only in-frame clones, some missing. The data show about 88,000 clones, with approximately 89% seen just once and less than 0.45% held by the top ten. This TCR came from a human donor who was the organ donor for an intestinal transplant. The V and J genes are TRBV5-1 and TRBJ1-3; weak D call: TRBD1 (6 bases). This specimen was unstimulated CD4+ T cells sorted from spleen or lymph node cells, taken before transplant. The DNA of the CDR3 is TGCGCCAGCAGCTTCACAGGGAGTGGAAACACCATATATTTT. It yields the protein CASSFTGSGNTIYF.